The T cell receptor (beta chain) under discussion was sequenced for a study of blood T cell repertoires in COVID-19. Under the authors' procedure: Using reference gene primer amplification, nucleated cell counts were estimated. Sequencing used immunoSEQ multiplex PCR; TCRdb keeps in-frame clones, though not all of them. V, J and clone size reflect that table, while D and trimming were determined from the DNA. This table holds fewer than 70,000 clones, roughly 86% found once. V lost 4 bases and J lost 7; bases outside the gene matches: 11. Germline V gene lookup returns CDR1 LNHDA and CDR2 SQIVND (reference sequence). The CDR3 is 15 amino acids.

The sample taken for sequencing was peripheral blood. The V gene is TRBV19, the J gene TRBJ2-3, with 7 bases aligning to TRBD1. The TCR was taken from a middle-aged man with COVID-19, enrolled during active disease. The CDR3 DNA follows: TGTGCCAGTAGTACACGAATAGGGACAGCCAATACGCAGTATTTT. Residues: CASSTRIGTANTQYF.